This entry concerns a single T cell receptor (beta chain). Its target is unknown. Germline V lookup: CDR1 MNHEY, CDR2 SMNVEV (reference sequence). The V segment lost 6 bases and the J segment 0 bases; nucleotides outside the gene matches: 9. There are 16 residues in the CDR3. This sample was included in a study of T-cell memory formation after mild COVID-19. In the study overall: Largely, TCR clusters stayed within a single donor.

Regarding the study as a whole: CD4/CD8 balance held among clones contracting day 15 to 85, and later expanders leaned CD4+. Cross-reactive memory apparently joined, as some responding clones appeared in pre-infection memory. Most CD4+ clones that shrank were in CM and EM, while CD8+ ones turned up in EMRA.

TCRdb itself ran the 5' RACE reads through MiXCR, one entry per CDR3 protein. Counted here are around 370,000 distinct CDR3 sequences, around 20% occurring once; the ten biggest clones make up 12%. Sequenced material: PBMCs or a T cell subset sorted from them (not recorded which). This sequence was found in an adult woman who had mild COVID-19 (a few samples of this study predate the infection). Cell type and time point are not known. The chain links TRBV27 to TRBJ2-7, with 9 bases lining up with TRBD1. CDR3 in amino acids: CASRQQGARTSYEQYF. The CDR3 nucleotides are TGTGCCAGCAGACAACAGGGGGCAAGGACCTCCTACGAGCAGTACTTC.